This T cell receptor (beta chain) was found in a study of CD8 T cells in Susac syndrome (dated by TCRdb to about 2019). Regarding the complete study: Whether CD8+ T cell activation and differentiation in Susac syndrome was antigen driven was tested using repertoire sequencing. The clonality of the CD8+ T cell repertoire was compared across 11 to 12 healthy donors, 14 Susac syndrome patients and 15 multiple sclerosis patients. General study outcomes and caveats: The number of individuals in the TCR sequencing and HLA analysis was recognized as being relatively small.

Concerning this clonotype: Its target antigen remains unknown. No clone much larger than this one lies a single base away; base qualities are absent.

Peripheral blood CD8+ and CD4+ T cells from healthy donors, Susac syndrome patients and multiple sclerosis patients were profiled using high-throughput TCR beta sequencing. The multiple sclerosis controls were treatment-naive patients whose relapsing-remitting disease, either stable or active, fulfilled the revised McDonald criteria. Bulk CD8+ and CD4+ T cells were purified magnetically by negative isolation, whereas CD8+ TEMRA cells were enriched by FACS. Blood was drawn into EDTA tubes, processed within 24 hours, and PBMCs were isolated by density gradient centrifugation. PBMCs intended for TCR sequencing were cryopreserved in liquid nitrogen and were subsequently thawed in a 37 degrees C water bath. Purity of sorted or isolated CD4+, CD8+ and CD8+ TEMRA cells was at least 90%. The CDR3 starts with the cysteine, ends with the phenylalanine, and has 16 residues. The only DNA kept is the CDR3, 48 bases in frame from the first base. CDR1 and CDR2 are read off the germline V gene (reference sequence) as LGHDT and YNNKEL. Germline trimming amounts to 0 bases on V and 7 bases on J, with 7 as the count of junction bases outside the gene matches.

RNA was extracted using the RNeasy kit, and about 0.45 to 1 ug of the RNA was reverse transcribed with random hexamers. The immunoSEQ multiplex PCR assay, which covers 54 Vbeta and 13 Jbeta segments, was used to amplify TCR beta CDR3 regions. To correct PCR amplification bias, a synthetic template baseline was used for both primer optimization and computational correction. In the source study's methods: Reads were annotated to V, D and J genes per IMGT and analyzed with immunoSEQ Analyzer, keeping only productive sequences. To calculate clonality, Shannon entropy was normalized by log2 of the number of productive unique sequences and then subtracted from one. For each patient and control, public and private clones were evaluated within the 100 most prevalent clones. Susac-specific clones were defined as absent from healthy and MS cohorts, over a thousand published viral clones and other ImmuneACCESS disease sequences. Through fastp at Q25 and MiXCR, TCRdb rebuilt clones from the public reads, retaining in-frame beta chains. Each entry merges the rows of one CDR3 protein and shows their most common DNA and genes. TCRdb assigned the V and J calls; the authors' analysis was not used. This sample has 350,000 to 550,000 distinct CDR3 sequences in its table, and approximately 85% of those were observed once. Approximately 0.12% of the sample comes from the top ten.

The sequencing sample was made of CD8+ T cells from PBMCs. This sequence was found in a human donor with multiple sclerosis. The chain uses TRBV3-1 and TRBJ2-1; 9 of the junction bases match TRBD2. CDR3 sequence: CASSQDQREVSNEQFF. The DNA sequence is TGTGCCAGCAGCCAAGATCAGCGGGAGGTTAGTAATGAGCAGTTCTTC.